The 5 T cell receptor beta chains listed next were all sequenced from one sample in a study of shared clonotypes between healthy human individuals. Assay used: immunoSEQ multiplex PCR; TCRdb lists only in-frame clones, some missing. The sample includes about 230,000 clones, 65% of them seen just once. The sequenced sample consisted of memory CD4+ T cells sorted from blood. Specified subset: CD45RA-negative fraction. These receptors all come from a man younger than 45 in good health.

This clone was seen only once. The V and J genes are TRBV11-2 and TRBJ1-1, with D unclear. V lost 1 base, J lost 3 bases, and 6 bases lay in between. The CDR3 contains 13 residues. Germline-derived CDR1 and CDR2 are SGHAT and FQNNGV. In DNA, the CDR3 is TGTGCCAGCAGCTTAGGCGGTGACACTGAAGCTTTCTTT. Translation: CASSLGGDTEAFF.

The chain has TRBV15 and TRBJ1-2; D might be TRBD1 (5 bases). The ends were cut back, 0 bases at V and 8 bases at J, with 10 bases in the middle. Germline lookup yields CDR1 LNHNV and CDR2 YYDKDF (reference sequence). There are 13 residues in the CDR3. The CDR3 DNA is TGTGCCACCAGCAGAGACGAGGGGACCGGCTACACCTTC. The encoded protein is CATSRDEGTGYTF.

The chain couples TRBV10-3 to TRBJ2-5; TRBD1 is a possible D gene (5 bases). The V gene's germline CDR1 is ENHRY and CDR2 SYGVKD. V was shortened by 2 bases and J by 4 bases, with 8 bases between the two germline ends. The CDR3 extends over 13 amino acids. The chain's CDR3 is CAISEDRGETQYF. The CDR3 DNA sequence: TGTGCCATCAGTGAGGACAGAGGAGAGACCCAGTACTTC.

This clone showed up just a few times. V is TRBV6-5 and J is TRBJ2-3, with D tentatively TRBD1 (6 bases). The CDR3 runs to 13 residues. Germline V gives CDR1 MNHEY, CDR2 SVGAGI. V was pared by 8 bases and J by 0 bases, with 9 bases between. The CDR3 is CASRDISTDTQYF. DNA of the CDR3: TGTGCCAGCCGGGACATTAGCACAGATACGCAGTATTTT.

On this clone itself: Other DNA sequences in this specimen translate into the identical CDR3. This chain links TRBV7-2 with TRBJ2-1; D is unresolved. Germline V gene lookup returns CDR1 SGHTA and CDR2 FQGNSA. This CDR3 has 15 amino acids. V was clipped by 1 base and J by 0 bases, with 7 bases between them. The CDR3 region is CASSLGVGSYNEQFF. The CDR3 nucleotides read TGTGCCAGCAGCTTAGGTGTTGGCTCCTACAATGAGCAGTTCTTC.